These T cell receptor beta chains were read from a single sample in a study of OX40 agonist ivuxolimab in advanced cancers. This table comes from immunoSEQ multiplex PCR, and its TCRdb copy is limited to in-frame clones, with some not included. The sample has 130,000 or so clones, over 75% seen once; the top ten hold approximately 0.99%. The sample consisted of CD4+ or CD8+ T cells sorted from blood, taken in a trial of the OX40 agonist ivuxolimab. Source of these receptors: an adult with an advanced solid tumor such as melanoma, head and neck, liver or kidney cancer. The CDR3 runs from the conserved cysteine through the conserved F or W. Each record gives: J gene, V gene, clone size, D gene, CDR3 protein, CDR3 DNA. The D gene is left open where the match is weak. Clone size, where shown, is once, few, many, or a class for clones that have expanded.

J gene: TRBJ1-5
V gene: TRBV11-2
clone size: .
D gene: .
CDR3 protein: CASSLGRGSEPQHF
CDR3 DNA: TGTGCCAGCAGCTTAGGAAGGGGATCGGAGCCCCAGCATTTT

J gene: TRBJ2-3
V gene: TRBV28
clone size: .
D gene: .
CDR3 protein: CASRSGAYTDTQYF
CDR3 DNA: TGTGCCAGCAGGTCCGGGGCCTACACAGATACGCAGTATTTT

J gene: TRBJ2-3
V gene: TRBV9
clone size: few
D gene: .
CDR3 protein: CASSLAGGLGDTQYF
CDR3 DNA: TGTGCCAGCAGCTTAGCTGGGGGGCTGGGAGATACGCAGTATTTT

J gene: TRBJ1-2
V gene: TRBV28
clone size: .
D gene: .
CDR3 protein: CASSLGQWGGYTF
CDR3 DNA: TGTGCCAGCAGTTTAGGTCAGTGGGGTGGCTACACCTTC

J gene: TRBJ1-1
V gene: TRBV6-6
clone size: .
D gene: TRBD1
CDR3 protein: CASTLTGGLGTEAFF
CDR3 DNA: TGTGCCAGCACCCTAACAGGGGGCCTCGGCACTGAAGCTTTCTTT

J gene: TRBJ1-1
V gene: TRBV5-1
clone size: .
D gene: .
CDR3 protein: CASSTDRMNTEAFF
CDR3 DNA: TGCGCCAGCAGCACCGACAGGATGAACACTGAAGCTTTCTTT

J gene: TRBJ2-7
V gene: TRBV5-1
clone size: .
D gene: TRBD2
CDR3 protein: CASSPSRLAELHEQYF
CDR3 DNA: TGCGCCAGCAGCCCCTCCCGTCTAGCGGAACTGCACGAGCAGTACTTC

J gene: TRBJ1-4
V gene: TRBV18
clone size: .
D gene: TRBD1
CDR3 protein: CASSADRVEIEKLFF
CDR3 DNA: TGTGCCAGCTCAGCAGACAGGGTAGAGATTGAAAAACTGTTTTTT

J gene: TRBJ2-3
V gene: TRBV15
clone size: .
D gene: .
CDR3 protein: CATSRGTTPSADTQYF
CDR3 DNA: TGTGCCACCAGCAGAGGAACCACTCCTTCAGCAGATACGCAGTATTTT

J gene: TRBJ2-7
V gene: TRBV9
clone size: .
D gene: .
CDR3 protein: CASSVDGAPSGEQYF
CDR3 DNA: TGTGCCAGCAGCGTAGACGGGGCCCCATCGGGCGAGCAGTACTTC

J gene: TRBJ1-4
V gene: TRBV12-5
clone size: .
D gene: TRBD1
CDR3 protein: CASGSPSGGDEKLFF
CDR3 DNA: TGTGCTAGTGGTTCGCCCTCAGGGGGCGATGAAAAACTGTTTTTT

J gene: TRBJ2-3
V gene: TRBV27
clone size: .
D gene: .
CDR3 protein: CASSSRGDTQYF
CDR3 DNA: TGTGCCAGCAGCTCCCGGGGAGATACGCAGTATTTT

J gene: TRBJ2-5
V gene: TRBV7-8
clone size: few
D gene: .
CDR3 protein: CASSSGRTVQETQYF
CDR3 DNA: TGTGCCAGCAGCTCAGGCCGGACAGTTCAAGAGACCCAGTACTTC

J gene: TRBJ1-4
V gene: TRBV9
clone size: .
D gene: TRBD1
CDR3 protein: CASSVAGTGYEKLFF
CDR3 DNA: TGTGCCAGCAGCGTAGCAGGGACAGGATATGAAAAACTGTTTTTT

J gene: TRBJ2-7
V gene: TRBV7-8
clone size: .
D gene: TRBD1
CDR3 protein: CASSKSLGDRVHEQYF
CDR3 DNA: TGTGCCAGCAGCAAGTCCTTAGGGGACAGGGTCCACGAGCAGTACTTC